Here is one TCR beta chain with its context. Its antigen is unknown. This sample was taken from a study of Graves' ophthalmopathy and Graves' hyperthyroidism. For the study at large: At initial diagnosis, peripheral blood was obtained, and this preceded any treatment. Whole-study findings and limits: Most thyroid-expanded clonotypes exceeding 0.001 frequency were also found in blood.

RNA transcripts were the source from which TCR beta CDR3 regions were amplified. Investigators did first-round RT-PCR with HTBI primers, then second-round multiplex PCR. In TCRdb, the multiplex PCR reads were re-called with MiXCR into one record per CDR3 protein. The sample holds 500,000 to 700,000 distinct CDR3 sequences; over 20% are singletons and the top ten take approximately 6.5%. The TCR was taken from a young woman with stable Graves' hyperthyroidism. Some clones in this sample may be carry-over from other donors' samples. The sequenced sample was peripheral blood.

The CDR3 reads CATSDVGLAGGEKWETQYF. The CDR3 DNA sequence: TGTGCCACCAGTGACGTGGGACTAGCGGGGGGGGAAAAGTGGGAGACCCAGTACTTC. This chain joins TRBV24-1 and TRBJ2-5, with 16 bases aligning to TRBD2. J gave up 5 bases and V 4 bases, and 12 bases lay outside the gene matches. Germline-derived CDR1 and CDR2 are KGHDR and SFDVKD. The CDR3 has 19 residues.